This T cell receptor (beta chain) was profiled in a study of blood T cell repertoires in COVID-19. Turning to the study itself: Samples taken during acute and convalescent COVID-19 were collected in the United States, Italy and Spain. Sources were T cells, B-cell-depleted T cells, or PBMCs; the material itself was cDNA or gDNA.

In the study's own analysis: It was from reference gene primer amplification that nucleated cell counts were estimated. Generated by immunoSEQ multiplex PCR, the TCRdb table keeps only in-frame clones and is missing some. Clonal size and the V and J genes are those of that table, whereas D and trimming came from the DNA. The top ten hold around 1.5% of the sample, which has approximately 62,000 clones, 85% to 90% seen once. A few counts support this clone. The germline V gene encodes CDR1 SGHDN and CDR2 FVKESK. J gave up 9 bases and V 5 bases, and 11 bases lay outside the gene matches. The CDR3 runs to 16 residues.

The sequenced sample consisted of peripheral blood. The chain carries TRBV14 and TRBJ2-1; 12 positions agree with TRBD2. This TCR was recovered from a man aged 55 to 70 with acute or convalescent COVID-19. CDR3 in amino acids: CASSFSSGRAGVEQFF. CDR3 in DNA: TGTGCCAGCAGCTTTTCTAGCGGGAGGGCCGGAGTTGAGCAGTTCTTC.